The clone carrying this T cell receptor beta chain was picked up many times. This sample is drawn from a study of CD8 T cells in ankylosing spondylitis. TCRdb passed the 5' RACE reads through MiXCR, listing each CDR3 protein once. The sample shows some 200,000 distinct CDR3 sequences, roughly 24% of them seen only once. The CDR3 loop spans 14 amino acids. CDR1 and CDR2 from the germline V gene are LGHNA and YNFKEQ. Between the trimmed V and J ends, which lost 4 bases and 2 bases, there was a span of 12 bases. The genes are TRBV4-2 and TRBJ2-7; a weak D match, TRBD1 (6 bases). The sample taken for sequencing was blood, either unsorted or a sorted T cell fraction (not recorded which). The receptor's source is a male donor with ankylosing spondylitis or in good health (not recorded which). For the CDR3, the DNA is TGTGCCAGCAGCCTACGACGGGACACCTACGAGCAGTACTTC. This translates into CASSLRRDTYEQYF.